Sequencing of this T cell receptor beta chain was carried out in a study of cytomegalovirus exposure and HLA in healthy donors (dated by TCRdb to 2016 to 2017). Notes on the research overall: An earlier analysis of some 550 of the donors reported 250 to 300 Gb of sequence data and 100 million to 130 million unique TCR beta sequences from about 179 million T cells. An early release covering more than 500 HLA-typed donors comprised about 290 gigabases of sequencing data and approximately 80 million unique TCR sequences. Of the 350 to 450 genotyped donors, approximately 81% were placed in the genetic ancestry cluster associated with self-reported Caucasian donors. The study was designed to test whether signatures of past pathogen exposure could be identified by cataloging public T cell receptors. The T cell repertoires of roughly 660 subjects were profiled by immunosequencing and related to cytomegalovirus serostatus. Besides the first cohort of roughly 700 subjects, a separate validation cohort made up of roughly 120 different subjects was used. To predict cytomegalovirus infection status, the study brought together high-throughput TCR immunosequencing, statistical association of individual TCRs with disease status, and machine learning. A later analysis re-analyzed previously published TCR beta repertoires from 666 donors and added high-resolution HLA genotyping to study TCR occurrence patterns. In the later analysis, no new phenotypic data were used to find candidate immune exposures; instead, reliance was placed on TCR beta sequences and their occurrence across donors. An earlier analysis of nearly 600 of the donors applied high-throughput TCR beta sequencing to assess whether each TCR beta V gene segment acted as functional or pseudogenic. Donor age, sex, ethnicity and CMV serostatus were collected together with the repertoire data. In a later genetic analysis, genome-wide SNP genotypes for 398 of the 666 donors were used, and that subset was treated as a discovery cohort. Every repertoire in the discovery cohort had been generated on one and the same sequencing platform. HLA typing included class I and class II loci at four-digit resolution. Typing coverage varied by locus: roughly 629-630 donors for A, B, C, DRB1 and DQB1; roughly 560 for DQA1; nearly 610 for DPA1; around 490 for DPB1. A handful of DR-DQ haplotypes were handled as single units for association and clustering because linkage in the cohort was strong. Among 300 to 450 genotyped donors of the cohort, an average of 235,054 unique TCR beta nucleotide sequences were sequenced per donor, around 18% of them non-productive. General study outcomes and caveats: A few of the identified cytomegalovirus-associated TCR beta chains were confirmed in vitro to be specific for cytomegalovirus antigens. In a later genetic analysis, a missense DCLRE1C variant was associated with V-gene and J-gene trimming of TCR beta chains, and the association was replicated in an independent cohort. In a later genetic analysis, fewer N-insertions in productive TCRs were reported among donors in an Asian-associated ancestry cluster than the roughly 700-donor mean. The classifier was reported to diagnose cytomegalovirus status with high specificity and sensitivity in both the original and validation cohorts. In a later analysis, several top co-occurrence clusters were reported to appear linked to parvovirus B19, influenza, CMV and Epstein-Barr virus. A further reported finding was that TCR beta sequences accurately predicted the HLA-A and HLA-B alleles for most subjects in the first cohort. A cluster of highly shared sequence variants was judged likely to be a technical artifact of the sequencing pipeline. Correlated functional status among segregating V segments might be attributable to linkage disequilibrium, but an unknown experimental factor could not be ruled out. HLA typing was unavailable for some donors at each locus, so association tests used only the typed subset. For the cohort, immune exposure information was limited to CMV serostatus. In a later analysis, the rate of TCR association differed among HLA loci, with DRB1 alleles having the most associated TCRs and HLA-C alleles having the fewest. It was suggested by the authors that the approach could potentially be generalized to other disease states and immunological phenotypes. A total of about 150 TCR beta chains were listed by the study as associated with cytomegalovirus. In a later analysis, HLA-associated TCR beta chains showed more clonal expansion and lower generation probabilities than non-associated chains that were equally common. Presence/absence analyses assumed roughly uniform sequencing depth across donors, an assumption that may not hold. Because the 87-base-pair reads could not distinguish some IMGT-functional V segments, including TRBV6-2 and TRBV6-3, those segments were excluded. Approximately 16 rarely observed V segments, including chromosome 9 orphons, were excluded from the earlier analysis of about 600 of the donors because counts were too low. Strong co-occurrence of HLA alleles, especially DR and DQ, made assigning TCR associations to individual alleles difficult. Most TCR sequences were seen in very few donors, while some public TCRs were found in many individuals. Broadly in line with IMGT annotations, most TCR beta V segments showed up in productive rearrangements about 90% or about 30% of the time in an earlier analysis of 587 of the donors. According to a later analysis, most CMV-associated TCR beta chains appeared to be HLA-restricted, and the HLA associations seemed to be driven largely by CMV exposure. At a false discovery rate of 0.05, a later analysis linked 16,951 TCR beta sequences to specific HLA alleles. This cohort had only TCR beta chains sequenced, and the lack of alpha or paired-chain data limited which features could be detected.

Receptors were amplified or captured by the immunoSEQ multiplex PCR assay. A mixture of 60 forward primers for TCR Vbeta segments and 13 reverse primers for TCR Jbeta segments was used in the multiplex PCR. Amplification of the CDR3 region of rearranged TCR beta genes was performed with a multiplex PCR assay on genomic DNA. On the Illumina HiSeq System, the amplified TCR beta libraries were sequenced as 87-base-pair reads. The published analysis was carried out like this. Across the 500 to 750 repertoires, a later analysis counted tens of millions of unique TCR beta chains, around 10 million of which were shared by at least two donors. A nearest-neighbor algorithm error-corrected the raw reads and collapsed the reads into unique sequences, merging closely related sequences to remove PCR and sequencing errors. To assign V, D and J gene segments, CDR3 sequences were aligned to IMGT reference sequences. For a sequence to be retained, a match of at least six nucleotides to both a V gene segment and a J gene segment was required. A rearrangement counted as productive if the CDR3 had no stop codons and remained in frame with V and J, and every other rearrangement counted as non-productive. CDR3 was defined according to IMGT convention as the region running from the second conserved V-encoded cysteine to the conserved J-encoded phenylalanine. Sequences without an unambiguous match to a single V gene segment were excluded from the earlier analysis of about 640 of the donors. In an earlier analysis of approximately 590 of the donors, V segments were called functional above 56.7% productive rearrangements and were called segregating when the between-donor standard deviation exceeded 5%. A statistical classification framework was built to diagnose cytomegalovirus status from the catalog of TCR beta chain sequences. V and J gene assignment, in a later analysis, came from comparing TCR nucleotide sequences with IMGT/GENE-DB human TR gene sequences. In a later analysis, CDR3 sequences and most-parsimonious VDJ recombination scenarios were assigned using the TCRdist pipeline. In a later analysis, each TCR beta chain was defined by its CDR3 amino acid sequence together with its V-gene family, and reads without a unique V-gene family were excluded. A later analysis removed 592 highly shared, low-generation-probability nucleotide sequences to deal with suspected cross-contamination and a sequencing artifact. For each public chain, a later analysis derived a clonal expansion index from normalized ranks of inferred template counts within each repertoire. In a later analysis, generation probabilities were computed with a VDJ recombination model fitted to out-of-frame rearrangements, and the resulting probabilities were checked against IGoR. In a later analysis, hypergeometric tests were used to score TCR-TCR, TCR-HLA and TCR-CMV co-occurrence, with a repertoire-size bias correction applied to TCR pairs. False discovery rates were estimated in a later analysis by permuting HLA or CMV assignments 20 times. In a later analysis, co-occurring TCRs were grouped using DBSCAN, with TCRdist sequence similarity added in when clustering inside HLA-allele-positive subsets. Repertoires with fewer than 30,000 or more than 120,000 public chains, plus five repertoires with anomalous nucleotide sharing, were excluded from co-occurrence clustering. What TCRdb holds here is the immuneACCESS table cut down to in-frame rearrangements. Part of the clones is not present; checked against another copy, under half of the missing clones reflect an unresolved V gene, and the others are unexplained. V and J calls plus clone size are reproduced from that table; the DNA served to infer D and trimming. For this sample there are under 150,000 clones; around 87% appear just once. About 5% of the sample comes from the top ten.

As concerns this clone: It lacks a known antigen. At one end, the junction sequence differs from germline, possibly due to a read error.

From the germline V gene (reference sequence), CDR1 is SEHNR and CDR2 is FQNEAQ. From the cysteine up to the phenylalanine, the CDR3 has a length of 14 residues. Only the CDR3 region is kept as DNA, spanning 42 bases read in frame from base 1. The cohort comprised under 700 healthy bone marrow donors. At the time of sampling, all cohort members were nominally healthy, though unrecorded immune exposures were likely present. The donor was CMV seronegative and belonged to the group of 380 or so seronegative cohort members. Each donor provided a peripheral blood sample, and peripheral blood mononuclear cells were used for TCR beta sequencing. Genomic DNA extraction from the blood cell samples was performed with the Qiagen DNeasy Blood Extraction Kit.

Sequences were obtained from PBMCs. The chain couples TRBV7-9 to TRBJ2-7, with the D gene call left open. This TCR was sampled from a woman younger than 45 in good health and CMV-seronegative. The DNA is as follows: TGTTCCAGCAGCTCTCTCAGGAAGGCCTACGAGCAGTACTTC. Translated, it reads CSSSSLRKAYEQYF.